The T cell receptor (beta chain) described here comes from a study of technical replicates of blood from a handful of donors. Only in-frame clones appear in the TCRdb table, and some are missing; sequencing was by immunoSEQ multiplex PCR. The table records roughly 85,000 clones, 94% of them present only once. The CDR3 runs to 17 residues. Germline V gene data show CDR1 as MNHNS and CDR2 as SASEGT. J was trimmed by 7 bases and V by 4 bases; bases with no gene match: 12. The sequence was obtained from a human donor in good health. The sample was T cells isolated from PBMCs. The V and J genes are TRBV6-1 and TRBJ2-5; 13 bases align to TRBD2. The CDR3 sequence is CASSAYSGTSGIATQYF. As DNA, the CDR3 is TGTGCCAGCAGTGCCTACTCCGGGACTAGCGGGATTGCGACCCAGTACTTC.